Below, 19 T cell receptor beta chains from the same sample are listed, as sequenced in a study of monozygotic twins with inflammatory bowel disease. After re-calling the 5' RACE reads, TCRdb lists one entry per CDR3 protein, DNA absent. Its listing shows about 330,000 distinct CDR3 sequences. The sequencing input was blood. These TCRs come from a human donor with ulcerative colitis or Crohn's disease, or a healthy co-twin of an affected twin (not recorded which).

The V and J genes are TRBV7-2 and TRBJ2-2; TCRdb's D call of TRBD1 is untestable without DNA. The CDR3 sequence is 16 residues long. Per germline, CDR1 SGHTA and CDR2 FQGNSA. The CDR3 loop is CASSKPGTANTGELFF. Full variable domain (missing parts from reference TRBV7-2 and TRBJ2-2): GAGVSQSPSNKVTEKGKDVELRCDPISGHTALYWYRQSLGQGLEFLIYFQGNSAPDKSGLPSDRFSAERTGGSVSTLTIQRTQQEDSAVYLCASSKPGTANTGELFFGEGSRLTVL.

This chain joins TRBV7-2 and TRBJ1-3. The CDR3 is made up of 15 amino acids. CDR1 SGHTA and CDR2 FQGNSA come from the germline V gene. This CDR3 reads CASSRDGLSGNTIYF.

The V gene is TRBV6-1, the J gene TRBJ1-5; the D call of TRBD1 rests on TCRdb alone, since no DNA is present to check it. Germline V gives CDR1 MNHNS, CDR2 SASEGT. The CDR3 is 15 residues long. The CDR3 spells CASSPSGGSSQPQHF.

This chain joins TRBV20-1 and TRBJ1-1; checking the TCRdb D call of TRBD1 is not possible without DNA. The CDR3 runs 13 residues. Looked up from germline, CDR1 is DFQATT and CDR2 is SNEGSKA (reference sequence). CDR3 region: CRADSEGNTEAFF.

The CDR3 region is CASSPPGQYGYTF. The chain combines TRBV7-8 with TRBJ1-2; TCRdb reports TRBD1, a call that lacks DNA to check it against. Germline-derived CDR1 and CDR2 are SGHVS and FQNEAQ. This CDR3 spans 13 amino acids. Using reference TRBV7-8 and TRBJ1-2 for the parts outside the CDR3, the full variable domain is GAGVSQSPRYKVAKRGQDVALRCDPISGHVSLFWYQQALGQGPEFLTYFQNEAQLDKSGLPSDRFFAERPEGSVSTLKIQRTQQEDSAVYLCASSPPGQYGYTFGSGTRLTVV.

The V gene is TRBV29-1, the J gene TRBJ2-5. In germline, CDR1 is SQVTM, CDR2 ANQGSEA. CDR3 size: 12 residues. The CDR3 reads CSVEQGSETQYF.

The chain recombines TRBV3-1 with TRBJ2-1. The CDR3 consists of 15 residues. CDR1 and CDR2 from the germline V gene are LGHDT and YNNKEL (reference sequence). Here the CDR3 reads CASSQQGISYNEQFF.

The gene calls are TRBV5-4 and TRBJ2-2. CDR1 is SGHNT and CDR2 is YYREEE in the germline V gene (reference sequence). The CDR3 sequence is 12 residues long. The CDR3 reads CASSHKDGELFF.

The chain employs TRBV19 and TRBJ1-1. From germline, CDR1 is LNHDA and CDR2 SQIVND (reference sequence). This CDR3 spans 16 amino acids. This chain's CDR3 is CASLPRAEKLNTEAFF.

The rearrangement links TRBV6-2 or TRBV6-3 to TRBJ2-4; TCRdb picks TRBD2, but there is no DNA to check that call. CDR3 length equals 15 residues. CDR1 is MNHEY, CDR2 SVGEGT, per germline. CDR3 sequence reads: CASSSRRLAKNIQYF.

V usage is TRBV5-4 and J usage is TRBJ2-3; TCRdb picks TRBD1, but there is no DNA to check that call. CDR3 length: 15 residues. The V gene's germline CDR1 is SGHNT and CDR2 YYREEE (reference sequence). The CDR3 loop reads CASSLRAEPTDTQYF.

The rearrangement joins TRBV28 to TRBJ2-1; TCRdb's D gene call, TRBD1, goes unchecked for lack of DNA. The length of the CDR3 is 13 residues. Looked up from germline, CDR1 is MDHEN and CDR2 is SYDVKM. CDR3 region: CASNEGVMGEQFF.

The gene calls are TRBV29-1 and TRBJ2-6; absent DNA, TCRdb's TRBD1 call cannot be checked. Looked up from germline, CDR1 is SQVTM and CDR2 is ANQGSEA. The CDR3 loop spans 12 amino acids. CDR3: CSVNQGDNVLTF.

The rearrangement joins TRBV3-1 to TRBJ2-3; TCRdb outputs TRBD1, but without DNA this stays unchecked. CDR3 size: 16 residues. Germline values: CDR1 LGHDT, CDR2 YNNKEL (reference sequence). CDR3 loop: CASSQVTRGGADTQYF.

The chain has TRBV20-1 and TRBJ2-3; TCRdb proposes TRBD1, but this gene call is untestable without DNA. CDR1 and CDR2 from the germline V gene are DFQATT and SNEGSKA (reference sequence). The length of the CDR3 is 14 residues. The CDR3 loop reads CSAENRGVRNTQYF.

The chain has TRBV7-2 and TRBJ2-7; as DNA is missing, the TRBD2 call by TCRdb cannot be tested. This CDR3 has 15 residues. The germline V gene has CDR1 SGHTA and CDR2 FQGNSA. CDR3 in amino acids: CASSLGWDLPYEQYF.

The chain couples TRBV5-1 to TRBJ2-7; TCRdb's D call of TRBD1 is untestable without DNA. Germline V gives CDR1 SGHRS, CDR2 YFSETQ. The CDR3 has 16 amino acids. CDR3 region: CASSGIDLWGNYEQYF.

This chain joins TRBV5-1 and TRBJ2-7; the TRBD1 assignment by TCRdb is unverifiable without DNA. This CDR3 is 15 amino acids long. Germline V gene data show CDR1 as SGHRS and CDR2 as YFSETQ. CDR3 amino acids: CASTLEGAPSYEQYF.

The chain recombines TRBV5-6 with TRBJ2-1; TCRdb indicates TRBD1, and absent DNA this call remains unverified. Germline V gene lookup returns CDR1 SGHDT and CDR2 YYEEEE. This CDR3 region has 16 residues. The CDR3 loop reads CASSLGTGGTYNEQFF. The variable domain in full, completed from reference TRBV5-6 and TRBJ2-1, reads DAGVTQSPTHLIKTRGQQVTLRCSPKSGHDTVSWYQQALGQGPQFIFQYYEEEERQRGNFPDRFSGHQFPNYSSELNVNALLLGDSALYLCASSLGTGGTYNEQFFGPGTRLTVL.